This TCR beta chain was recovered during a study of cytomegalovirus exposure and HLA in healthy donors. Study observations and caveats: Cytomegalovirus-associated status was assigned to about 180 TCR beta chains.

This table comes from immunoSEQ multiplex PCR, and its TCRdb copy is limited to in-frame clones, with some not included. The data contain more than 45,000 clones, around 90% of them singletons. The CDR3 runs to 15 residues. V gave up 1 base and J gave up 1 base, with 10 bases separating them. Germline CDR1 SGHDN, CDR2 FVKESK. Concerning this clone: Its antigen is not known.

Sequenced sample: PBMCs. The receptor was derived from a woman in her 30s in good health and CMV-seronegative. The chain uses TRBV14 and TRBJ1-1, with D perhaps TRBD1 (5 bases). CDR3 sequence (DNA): TGTGCCAGCAGCCAAGTCGGGGGTGCGAACACTGAAGCTTTCTTT. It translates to CASSQVGGANTEAFF.